This is a list of T cell receptor beta chains from one sample in a study of shared clonotypes between healthy human individuals. TCRdb keeps only in-frame clones here, not all; method: immunoSEQ multiplex PCR. The table has around 1,900,000 clones, 90% to 95% seen once. Sequenced input: naive CD8+ T cells from PBMCs. Receptors were obtained from a man aged 18 to 30 in good health. Some clones in this sample may be carry-over from other donors' samples. Both conserved end residues are part of each CDR3. A D gene is named only where the DNA matches it firmly. A row's size may be missing; if present it is once, few, many or a size class.

clone_size j_call d_call v_call cdr3_nt cdr3_aa
. TRBJ2-1 . TRBV27 TGTGCCAGCACGGAGGGGCCACCCCCCTCCTACAATGAGCAGTTCTTC CASTEGPPPSYNEQFF
once TRBJ2-7 . TRBV4-2 TGTGCCAGCAGCCAAGGTGTCGGGACCTACGAGCAGTACTTC CASSQGVGTYEQYF
. TRBJ2-7 . TRBV27 TGTGCCAGCAGTTCAGGGGGGACCTACGAGCAGTACTTC CASSSGGTYEQYF
. TRBJ2-7 . TRBV7-2 TGTGCCAGCAGTCTCTTGACCGGGACCTACTACGAGCAGTACTTC CASSLLTGTYYEQYF
once TRBJ1-2 TRBD1 TRBV5-8 TGTGCCAGCAGCTTAAGGACAGGGATCCACCTCTATGGCTACACCTTC CASSLRTGIHLYGYTF
. TRBJ1-3 . TRBV7-2 TGTGCCAGCAGCTTATCCTCTGGAAACACCATATATTTT CASSLSSGNTIYF
. TRBJ2-7 TRBD2 TRBV11-2 TGTGCCAGCAGCCTAGGGCTAGCGGGAGGCTCCTACGAGCAGTACTTC CASSLGLAGGSYEQYF
. TRBJ1-4 . TRBV7-9 TGTGCCAGCAGCTTATCCAACGGTAATGAAAAACTGTTTTTT CASSLSNGNEKLFF
. TRBJ1-5 . TRBV7-9 TGTGCCAGCAGCTTATATGACAGCAATCAGCCCCAGCATTTT CASSLYDSNQPQHF
. TRBJ2-2 TRBD2 TRBV7-2 TGTGCCAGCAGCTTCTCTAGCGGGAGGTCTGGGGAGCTGTTTTTT CASSFSSGRSGELFF
. TRBJ2-7 . TRBV27 TGTGCCAGCAGTTTAGACGGGCCTATCTCCTACGAGCAGTACTTC CASSLDGPISYEQYF
. TRBJ2-1 . TRBV28 TGTGCCAGCAGTTTTTTCTTGGGTGCTCACTCACCTAATGAGCAGTTCTTC CASSFFLGAHSPNEQFF
. TRBJ1-2 TRBD1 TRBV29-1 TGCAGCGTCGAGACCGGGACAGACTATGGCTACACCTTC CSVETGTDYGYTF
. TRBJ1-2 . TRBV28 TGTGCCAGCAGTCCCATGGCCGGCGGCCTCGGCTATGGCTACACCTTC CASSPMAGGLGYGYTF
. TRBJ2-2 TRBD2 TRBV28 TGTGCCAGCAGTTTTGAGCGGGAGGAAACCGGGGAGCTGTTTTTT CASSFEREETGELFF
. TRBJ1-1 . TRBV7-9 TGTGCCAGCAGCTTAGCTGGGCAGGGCCTCACTGAAGCTTTCTTT CASSLAGQGLTEAFF
. TRBJ1-1 . TRBV7-2 TGTGCCAGCAGCTTAGTTCTGGGCAGGGGAATGAACACTGAAGCTTTCTTT CASSLVLGRGMNTEAFF
. TRBJ2-7 . TRBV4-2 TGTGCCAGCAGCCTGGGTGGGACGGCGAACTCCTACGAGCAGTACTTC CASSLGGTANSYEQYF
. TRBJ1-1 . TRBV18 TGTGCCAGCTCGAATGTGTCAGCTTTCTTT CASSNVSAFF
. TRBJ1-1 . TRBV2 TGTGCCAGCCGAGAACGATTGAACACTGAAGCTTTCTTT CASRERLNTEAFF
. TRBJ2-2 . TRBV7-3 TGTGCCAGCAGCCTACAGGAGGGGATGGGCGGGGAGCTGTTTTTT CASSLQEGMGGELFF
. TRBJ2-2 . TRBV19 TGTGCCAGTAGTATAAATGAGAACACCGGGGAGCTGTTTTTT CASSINENTGELFF
. TRBJ2-1 . TRBV5-1 TGCGCCAGCAGCTTGGATTCGTTCGGGCAGTTCTTC CASSLDSFGQFF
. TRBJ2-7 . TRBV27 TGTGCCAGCAGTTTGGGCGCCGAGGGACCCTACGAGCAGTACTTC CASSLGAEGPYEQYF
. TRBJ1-1 . TRBV4-1 TGCGCCAGCAGCCCAGAATATAACGTTCAGACAGGATTGAACACTGAAGCTTTCTTT CASSPEYNVQTGLNTEAFF